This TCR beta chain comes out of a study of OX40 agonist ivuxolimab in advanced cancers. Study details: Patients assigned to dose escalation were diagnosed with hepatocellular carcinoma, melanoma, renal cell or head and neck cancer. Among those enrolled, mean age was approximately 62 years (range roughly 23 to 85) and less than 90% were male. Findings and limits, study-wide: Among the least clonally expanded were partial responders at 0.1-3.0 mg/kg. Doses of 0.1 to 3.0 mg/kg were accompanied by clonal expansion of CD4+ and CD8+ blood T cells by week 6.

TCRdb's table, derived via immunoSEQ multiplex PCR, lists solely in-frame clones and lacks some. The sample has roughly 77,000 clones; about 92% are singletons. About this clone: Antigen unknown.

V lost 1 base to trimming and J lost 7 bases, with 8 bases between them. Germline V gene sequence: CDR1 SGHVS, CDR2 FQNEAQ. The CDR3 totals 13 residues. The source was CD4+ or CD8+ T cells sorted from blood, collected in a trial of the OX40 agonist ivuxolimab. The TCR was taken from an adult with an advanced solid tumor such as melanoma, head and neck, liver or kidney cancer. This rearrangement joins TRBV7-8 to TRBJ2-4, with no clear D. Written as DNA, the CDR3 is TGTGCCAGCAGCTTAGGTCCGTGGAACATTCAGTACTTC. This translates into CASSLGPWNIQYF.